This T cell receptor (beta chain) comes out of a study of T cell responses to AZD1222 COVID-19 vaccine. Whole-study findings and limits: No repertoire was sampled before or during the peak T cell response, only after it. As reported, nearly half of all spike-specific TCRs target variant regions that are unmutated. The number of AZD1222 recipients seropositive at baseline was only five to seven.

This CDR3 is 16 amino acids long. Looked up from germline, CDR1 is KGHDR and CDR2 is SFDVKD. V was pared by 5 bases and J by 7 bases, with 5 bases of the junction left unmatched. About this clone: What it recognizes is unknown.

The assay was immunoSEQ multiplex PCR, and TCRdb's table has in-frame clones only and misses some. The sample comprises about 83,000 clones, approximately 87% of which are singletons, and around 4.5% rests with the top ten. The V and J genes are TRBV24-1 and TRBJ2-2; TRBD2 matches at 14 bases. Source: peripheral blood, taken on day 0 of MenACWY control vaccination. The TCR was taken from an adult in good health. The CDR3 DNA reads as TGTGCCACCAGTGGGGGACTAGCGGGAGAGGTCGGGGAGCTGTTTTTT. It codes for CATSGGLAGEVGELFF.